The clone carrying this T cell receptor beta chain came up once. Recruitment covered fewer than 25 US areas and drew participants whose ages spanned about 18 to 90 years. Per the study methods: By means of reference gene primer amplification, nucleated cell counts were estimated. Clones were read by immunoSEQ multiplex PCR, and TCRdb kept only the in-frame ones, dropping some. The V and J calls and clone size were taken over from that table, and D and trimming were inferred from the DNA. This sample yields some 330,000 clones, of which about 87% are seen a single time; approximately 1.8% belongs to the top ten. This sample was taken from a study of blood T cell repertoires in COVID-19. Study context: The recovered donors of Cohort 3 showed two negative PCRs, clearance, or symptom resolution. T cells, B-cell-depleted T cells, or PBMCs supplied cDNA or gDNA.

The germline V gene encodes CDR1 MDHEN and CDR2 SYDVKM. V was clipped by 1 base and J by 5 bases; unmatched bases: 7. The CDR3 is made up of 15 amino acids. The sample comprised PBMCs or T cells enriched from blood (not recorded which). This TCR came from a man aged 40-49 years in a cohort exposed to, infected with or recovered from COVID-19 (not recorded which). The chain is built from TRBV28 and TRBJ1-2; TRBD1 matches 7 bases. For the CDR3, the DNA is TGTGCCAGCAGTTTATCTTCGACAGGGAAGTATGGCTACACCTTC. Translation: CASSLSSTGKYGYTF.